The TCR beta chain under discussion was sequenced for a study of CD8+ T cells in alopecia areata. Isolation of CD4+ and CD8+ T cells from PBMCs was achieved by sorting. This clone was counted once. cDNA reverse transcribed from extracted RNA served as the sequencing template. The assay was immunoSEQ multiplex PCR, and TCRdb's table has in-frame clones only and misses some. The sample contains 150,000 to 200,000 clones, around 55% of which appear only once. Germline V CDR1 and CDR2: SGHAT, FQDESV (reference sequence). This CDR3 has 15 amino acids. The V and J ends lost 5 bases and 5 bases respectively, with 18 bases between them.

This chain connects TRBV11-1 to TRBJ1-1, with D possibly being TRBD1 (6 bases). The sequence was collected from a human donor in good health. Sample: CD4+ T cells sorted from blood. This CDR3 reads CASSLRQVRGTEAFF. CDR3 sequence (DNA): TGTGCCAGCAGCCTTAGACAGGTGAGGGGAACTGAAGCTTTCTTT.